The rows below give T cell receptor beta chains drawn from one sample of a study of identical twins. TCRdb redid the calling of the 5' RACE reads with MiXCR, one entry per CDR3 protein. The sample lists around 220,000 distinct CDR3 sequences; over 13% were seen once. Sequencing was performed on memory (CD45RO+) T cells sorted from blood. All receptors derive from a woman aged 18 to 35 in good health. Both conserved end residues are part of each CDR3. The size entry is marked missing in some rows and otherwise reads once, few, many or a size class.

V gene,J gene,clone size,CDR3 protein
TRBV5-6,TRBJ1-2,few,CASSTGTEIYGYTF
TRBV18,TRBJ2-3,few,CASSPTGLGSTDTQYF
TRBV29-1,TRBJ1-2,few,CSVEPSTDTPYGYTF
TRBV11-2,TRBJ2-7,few,CASRGIRDEQYF
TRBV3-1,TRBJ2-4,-,CATCRIAGGAKTEYF
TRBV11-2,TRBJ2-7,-,CASSLDAPRSEQYF
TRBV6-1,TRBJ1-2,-,CASWGTGSFYGYTF
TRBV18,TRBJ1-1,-,CASSPREGENTEAFF
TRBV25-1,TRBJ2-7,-,CASRGNSYEQYF
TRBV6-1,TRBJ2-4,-,CASGTTSANKNIQYF
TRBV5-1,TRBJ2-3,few,CASSLNLDTQYF
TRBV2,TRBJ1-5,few,CASSSQGLDQPQHF
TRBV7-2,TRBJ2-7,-,CASSRGPIAGGYEQYF
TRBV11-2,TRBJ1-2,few,CASSGRFPNYGYTF
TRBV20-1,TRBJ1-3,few,CSARDETGNTIYF
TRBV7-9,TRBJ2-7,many,CASSHDSLEQYF
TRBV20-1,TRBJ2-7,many,CSALMTSGSFEQYF
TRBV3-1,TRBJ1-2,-,CASSHIPGQGNYGYTF
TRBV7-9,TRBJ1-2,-,CASNNGDRNYGYTF
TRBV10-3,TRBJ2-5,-,CASRIRQGLAGHQETQYF
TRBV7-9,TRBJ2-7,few,CASTPPDKSTYEQYF
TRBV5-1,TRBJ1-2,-,CASSPQGAGGYTF
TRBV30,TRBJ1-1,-,CAWSVTMNTEAFF